The clone carrying this T cell receptor beta chain occurred a few times. Its specificity is unknown. Rearranged V-D-J TRB sequences were amplified with a mixed TRB-A/B primer pool. From the multiplex PCR reads, TCRdb called clonotypes with MiXCR, one entry per CDR3 protein. Of around 9,600 distinct CDR3 sequences listed, around two fifths are singletons. The record originates from a study of T cell repertoires in aging, cancer and after chemotherapy. For the study at large: Donors were grouped into six age bands spanning 30 or younger through 70 or older. Repeat sampling of healthy donors over several months to years showed clear clonal overlap.

Peripheral blood genomic DNA, not sorted cells or RNA, was the template. CDR3 length equals 17 residues. V shed 4 bases and J 4 bases; nucleotides not matched to a gene: 10. Germline CDR1 PRHDT, CDR2 FYEKMQ (reference sequence). Study conclusions and caveats: Age-matched healthy donors had significantly more diverse, less clonal blood TCR repertoires than untreated cancer patients. In each cancer cohort, median generation probability increased across chemotherapy, suggesting thymic output rebounded.

The TCR comes from a human donor in good health. The source material was blood. The V call is TRBV13, the J call TRBJ2-1, with TRBD2 identical over 10 bases. CDR3 in DNA: TGTGCCAGCAGCTCCCGGAGGCTACTAGCGGGATACAATGAGCAGTTCTTC. It yields the protein CASSSRRLLAGYNEQFF.